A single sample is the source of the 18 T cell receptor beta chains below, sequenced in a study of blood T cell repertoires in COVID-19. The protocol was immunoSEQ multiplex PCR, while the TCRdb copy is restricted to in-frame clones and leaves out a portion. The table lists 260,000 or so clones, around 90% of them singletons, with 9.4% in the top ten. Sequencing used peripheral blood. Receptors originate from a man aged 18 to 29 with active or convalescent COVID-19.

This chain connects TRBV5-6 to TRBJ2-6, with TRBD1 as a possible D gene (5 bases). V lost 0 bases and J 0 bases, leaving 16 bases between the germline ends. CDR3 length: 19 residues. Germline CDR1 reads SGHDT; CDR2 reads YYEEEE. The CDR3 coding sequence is TGTGCCAGCAGCTTGGCCCCGGGCAGGGTGAGCTCTGGGGCCAACGTCCTGACTTTC. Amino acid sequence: CASSLAPGRVSSGANVLTF.

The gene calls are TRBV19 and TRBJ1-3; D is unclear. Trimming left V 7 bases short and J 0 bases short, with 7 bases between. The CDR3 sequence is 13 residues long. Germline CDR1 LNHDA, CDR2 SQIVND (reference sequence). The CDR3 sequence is CASTSLSGNTIYF. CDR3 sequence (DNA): TGTGCCAGTACTTCTCTCTCTGGAAACACCATATATTTT.

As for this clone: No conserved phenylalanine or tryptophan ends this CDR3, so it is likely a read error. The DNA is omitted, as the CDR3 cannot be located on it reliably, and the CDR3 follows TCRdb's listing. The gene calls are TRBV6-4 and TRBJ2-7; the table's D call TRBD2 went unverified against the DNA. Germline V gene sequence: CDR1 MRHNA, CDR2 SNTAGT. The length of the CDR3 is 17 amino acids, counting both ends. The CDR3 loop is CASSDSKSPGCTPLVLI.

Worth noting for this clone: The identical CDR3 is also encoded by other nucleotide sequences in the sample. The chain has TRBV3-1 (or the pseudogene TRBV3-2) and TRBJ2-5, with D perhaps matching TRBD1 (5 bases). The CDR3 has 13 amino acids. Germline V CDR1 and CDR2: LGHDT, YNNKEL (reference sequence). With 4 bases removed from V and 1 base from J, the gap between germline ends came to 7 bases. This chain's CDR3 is CASSPGLQETQYF. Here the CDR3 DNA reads TGTGCCAGCAGCCCAGGGCTCCAAGAGACCCAGTACTTC.

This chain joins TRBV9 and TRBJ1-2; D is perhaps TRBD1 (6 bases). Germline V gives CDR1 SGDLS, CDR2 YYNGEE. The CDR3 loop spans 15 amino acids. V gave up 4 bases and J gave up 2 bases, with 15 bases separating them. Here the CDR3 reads CASSSSRGANYGYTF. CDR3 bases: TGTGCCAGCAGCTCAAGCAGGGGTGCGAACTATGGCTACACCTTC.

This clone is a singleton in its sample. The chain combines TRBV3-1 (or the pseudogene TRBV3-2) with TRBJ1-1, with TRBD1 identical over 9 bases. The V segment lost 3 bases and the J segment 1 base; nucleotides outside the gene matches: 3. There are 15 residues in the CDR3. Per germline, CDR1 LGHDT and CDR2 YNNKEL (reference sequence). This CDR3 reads CASSQQDRGNTEAFF. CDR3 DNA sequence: TGTGCCAGCAGCCAGCAGGACAGGGGGAACACTGAAGCTTTCTTT.

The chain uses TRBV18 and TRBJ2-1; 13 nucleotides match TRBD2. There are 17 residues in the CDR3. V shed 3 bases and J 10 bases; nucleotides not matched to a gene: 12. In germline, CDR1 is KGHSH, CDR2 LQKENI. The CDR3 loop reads CASSPLGTSGGVSEQFF. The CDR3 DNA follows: TGTGCCAGCTCACCTTTAGGCACTAGCGGGGGGGTGAGCGAGCAGTTCTTC.

The CDR3 bases are TGCGCCACCCAGGACAGGGCCGTCCCAGATACGCAGTATTTT. Translated: CATQDRAVPDTQYF. The chain uses TRBV4-3 and TRBJ2-3; 8 bases fit TRBD1. From germline, CDR1 is LGHNA and CDR2 YSLEER. CDR3 length equals 14 residues. With V trimmed by 10 bases and J by 4 bases, 10 bases remained unmatched.

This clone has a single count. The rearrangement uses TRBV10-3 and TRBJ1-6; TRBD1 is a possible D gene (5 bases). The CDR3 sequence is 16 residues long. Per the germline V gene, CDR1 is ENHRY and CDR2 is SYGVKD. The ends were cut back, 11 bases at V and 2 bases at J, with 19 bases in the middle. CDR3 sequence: CAAGQGSITYNSPLHF. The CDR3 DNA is TGTGCCGCGGGGCAGGGAAGTATAACCTATAATTCACCCCTCCACTTT.

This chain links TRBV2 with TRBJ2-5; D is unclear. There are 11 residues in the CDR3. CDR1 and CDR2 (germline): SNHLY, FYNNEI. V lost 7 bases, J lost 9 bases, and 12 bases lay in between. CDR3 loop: CASMRLTSQYF. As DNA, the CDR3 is TGTGCCAGCATGCGACTGACGTCCCAGTACTTC.

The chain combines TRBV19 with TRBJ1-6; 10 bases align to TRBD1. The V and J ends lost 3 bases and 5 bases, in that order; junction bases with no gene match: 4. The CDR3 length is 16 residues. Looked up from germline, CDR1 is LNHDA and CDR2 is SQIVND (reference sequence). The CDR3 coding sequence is TGTGCCAGTAGTATCGGGGACAGGGGTAATAATTCACCCCTCCACTTT. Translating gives CASSIGDRGNNSPLHF.

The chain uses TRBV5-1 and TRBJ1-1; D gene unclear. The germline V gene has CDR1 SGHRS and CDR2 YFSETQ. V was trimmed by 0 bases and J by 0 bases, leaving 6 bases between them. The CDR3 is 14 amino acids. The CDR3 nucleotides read TGCGCCAGCAGCTTGGGAGGGATGAACACTGAAGCTTTCTTT. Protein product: CASSLGGMNTEAFF.

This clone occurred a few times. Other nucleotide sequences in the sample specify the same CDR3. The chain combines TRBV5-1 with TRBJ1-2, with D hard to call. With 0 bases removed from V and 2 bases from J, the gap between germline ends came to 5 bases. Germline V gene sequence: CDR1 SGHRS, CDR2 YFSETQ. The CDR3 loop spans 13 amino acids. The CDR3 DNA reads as TGCGCCAGCAGCTTGGACGGGAACTATGGCTACACCTTC. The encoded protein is CASSLDGNYGYTF.

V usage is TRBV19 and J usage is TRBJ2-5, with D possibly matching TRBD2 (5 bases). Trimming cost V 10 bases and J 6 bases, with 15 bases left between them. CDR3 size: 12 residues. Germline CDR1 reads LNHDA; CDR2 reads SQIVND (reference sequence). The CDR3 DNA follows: TGTGCCACCAGCGGAGGCAGACAGACCCAGTACTTC. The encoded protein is CATSGGRQTQYF.

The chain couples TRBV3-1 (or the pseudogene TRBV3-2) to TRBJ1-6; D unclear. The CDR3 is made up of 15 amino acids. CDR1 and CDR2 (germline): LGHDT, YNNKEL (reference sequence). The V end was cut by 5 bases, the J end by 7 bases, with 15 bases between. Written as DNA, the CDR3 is TGTGCCAGCAGCTTTTTATCGGGGAAGAATTCACCCCTCCACTTT. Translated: CASSFLSGKNSPLHF.

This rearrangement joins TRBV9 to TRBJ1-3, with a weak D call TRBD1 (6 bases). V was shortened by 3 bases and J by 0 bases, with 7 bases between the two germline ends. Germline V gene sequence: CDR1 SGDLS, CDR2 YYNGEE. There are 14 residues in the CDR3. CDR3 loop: CASSAQGSGNTIYF. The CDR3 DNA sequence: TGTGCCAGCAGCGCACAGGGCTCTGGAAACACCATATATTTT.

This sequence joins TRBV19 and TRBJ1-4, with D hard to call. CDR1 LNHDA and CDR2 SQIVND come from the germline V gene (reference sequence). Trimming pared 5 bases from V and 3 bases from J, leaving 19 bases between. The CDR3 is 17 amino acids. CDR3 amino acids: CASSFTRSRPPNEKLFF. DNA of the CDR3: TGTGCCAGTAGTTTCACCAGGTCCCGACCCCCTAATGAAAAACTGTTTTTT.

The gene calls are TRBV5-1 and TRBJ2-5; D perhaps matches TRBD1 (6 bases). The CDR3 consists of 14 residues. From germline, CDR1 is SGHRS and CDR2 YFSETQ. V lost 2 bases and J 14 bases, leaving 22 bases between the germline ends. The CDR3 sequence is CASSFGTDSRGPYF. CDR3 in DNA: TGCGCCAGCAGCTTTGGGACGGACAGCCGGGGTCCCTACTTC.